The 3 T cell receptor beta chains in this list originate from one sample, sequenced in a study of blood T cell repertoires in COVID-19. The protocol was immunoSEQ multiplex PCR, while the TCRdb copy is restricted to in-frame clones and leaves out a portion. Of about 88,000 clones in the sample, 75% to 90% were seen once. Sequenced input: peripheral blood. These receptors were collected from a human donor in a cohort sampled during active COVID-19.

The rearrangement joins TRBV12-2 to TRBJ1-5; the table names TRBD1, a call not compared with the DNA. TRBV12-2 is labeled a pseudogene. The CDR3 sequence is 17 residues long. The CDR3 DNA follows: TGTGCAAGTCGGTTTACGGGATGGGACAGGGTGAGCCAGCCCCAGCATTTT. Translated, it gives CASRFTGWDRVSQPQHF.

The rearrangement uses TRBV30 and TRBJ2-3, with 8 bases matching TRBD2. Trimming at V came to 7 bases and at J to 0 bases, leaving 6 bases not matched to a gene. The germline gives CDR1 GTSNPN, CDR2 SVGIG (reference sequence). The length of the CDR3 is 14 residues. CDR3 sequence: CAYRGGVSTDTQYF. The DNA for the CDR3 is TGTGCCTACCGGGGGGGGGTTAGCACAGATACGCAGTATTTT.

This chain uses TRBV18 with TRBJ2-1, with D perhaps matching TRBD1 (6 bases). The CDR3 runs to 16 residues. Germline lookup yields CDR1 KGHSH and CDR2 LQKENI. V was cut by 0 bases and J by 10 bases, with 19 bases left in between. This CDR3 is CASSPPLPRGIREQFF. The CDR3 DNA reads TGTGCCAGCTCACCACCGTTGCCCAGGGGAATCCGAGAGCAGTTCTTC.